Below, 22 T cell receptor beta chains from the same sample are listed, as sequenced in a study of graft-versus-host responses after intestinal transplantation. The table came from immunoSEQ multiplex PCR; TCRdb's copy has only in-frame clones and leaves some out. The sample lists 1,500 to 2,000 clones; roughly 91% were seen once. This specimen consisted of PBMCs, obtained 16 days after intestinal transplant. The receptors shown here come from a human patient who received an intestinal transplant, so some T cells may come from the graft donor.

V gene TRBV9 combines with J gene TRBJ2-3; no reliable D call. This CDR3 has 13 residues. Trimming took 0 bases from V and 1 from J, leaving 3 bases between them. Germline CDR1 SGDLS, CDR2 YYNGEE. The CDR3 DNA reads as TGTGCCAGCAGCGTAGCTCGCACAGATACGCAGTATTTT. Its translation: CASSVARTDTQYF. Filled out from reference TRBV9 and TRBJ2-3, the complete variable domain reads DSGVTQTPKHLITATGQRVTLRCSPRSGDLSVYWYQQSLDQGLQFLIQYYNGEERAKGNILERFSAQQFPDLHSELNLSSLELGDSALYFCASSVARTDTQYFGPGTRLTVL.

This sequence joins TRBV5-4 and TRBJ2-7; D gene ambiguous. Trimming pared 1 base from V and 5 bases from J, leaving 10 bases between. The CDR3 totals 13 residues. Germline-derived CDR1 and CDR2 are SGHNT and YYREEE (reference sequence). This CDR3 reads CASSLWPPDEQYF. CDR3 nucleotide sequence: TGTGCCAGCAGCTTGTGGCCTCCGGACGAGCAGTACTTC.

This chain links TRBV5-6 with TRBJ2-1, with D unclear. There are 16 residues in the CDR3. Trimming removed 4 bases at V and 4 bases at J, with 18 bases between. Germline V lookup: CDR1 SGHDT, CDR2 YYEEEE. The CDR3 is CASSLISIPVYNEQFF. The CDR3, as DNA: TGTGCCAGCAGCCTCATTTCGATACCAGTATACAATGAGCAGTTCTTC.

The J gene is TRBJ2-7, the V gene TRBV5-1, with D perhaps TRBD2 (5 bases). This CDR3 spans 14 amino acids. Per germline, CDR1 SGHRS and CDR2 YFSETQ. V was shortened by 2 bases and J by 2 bases, with 11 bases between the two germline ends. Here the CDR3 DNA reads TGCGCCAGCAGCTTCGGGATTTCTACCTACGAGCAGTACTTC. Residues: CASSFGISTYEQYF.

The CDR3 protein is CASSDRDNSPLHF. Here the CDR3 DNA reads TGTGCCAGCAGTGACAGGGATAATTCACCCCTCCACTTT. The chain employs TRBV6-1 and TRBJ1-6, with D perhaps matching TRBD1 (5 bases). CDR1 is MNHNS and CDR2 is SASEGT in the germline V gene. V was cut by 3 bases and J by 5 bases, with 5 bases left in between. There are 13 residues in the CDR3.

The CDR3 DNA reads TGTGCCAGCAGAAGACTAGCGGGAGGGGAGACCCAGTACTTC. Translated, it gives CASRRLAGGETQYF. The J gene is TRBJ2-5, the V gene TRBV27; 14 positions match TRBD2. The CDR3 has 14 residues. Germline V gene lookup returns CDR1 MNHEY and CDR2 SMNVEV (reference sequence). Germline trimming cut 6 bases from V and 5 bases from J; bases unmatched to any gene: 2.

V gene TRBV30 combines with J gene TRBJ2-7, with D tentatively TRBD2 (6 bases). This CDR3 has 14 amino acids. V was cut by 0 bases and J by 3 bases, with 12 bases left in between. The germline gives CDR1 GTSNPN, CDR2 SVGIG (reference sequence). CDR3 bases: TGTGCCTGGAGTGTACAGGAGACTAGCTACGAGCAGTACTTC. Its translation: CAWSVQETSYEQYF. Using reference TRBV30 and TRBJ2-7 for the parts outside the CDR3, the full variable domain is SQTIHQWPATLVQPVGSPLSLECTVEGTSNPNLYWYRQAAGRGLQLLFYSVGIGQISSEVPQNLSASRPQDRQFILSSKKLLLSDSGFYLCAWSVQETSYEQYFGPGTRLTVT.

J is TRBJ2-6 and V is TRBV5-1; tentatively, D is TRBD2 (5 bases). The CDR3 has 16 amino acids. Germline CDR1 is SGHRS and CDR2 is YFSETQ. The V end lost 1 base, the J end lost 0 bases, and 8 bases lay between the germline ends. The DNA for the CDR3 is TGCGCCAGCAGCTTGCTAGCCCGCTCTGGGGCCAACGTCCTGACTTTC. Translated: CASSLLARSGANVLTF.

The chain couples TRBV4-1 to TRBJ1-6; D ambiguous. This CDR3 has 16 amino acids. V was shortened by 0 bases and J by 9 bases, with 15 bases between the two germline ends. Germline V gene sequence: CDR1 MGHRA, CDR2 YSYEKL. For the CDR3, the DNA is TGCGCCAGCAGCCAAGAAGGCAGGTTAGGTGGTTCACCCCTCCACTTT. It translates to CASSQEGRLGGSPLHF.

This clone was recorded once. The rearrangement links TRBV14 to TRBJ1-5; D unclear. The CDR3 covers 13 residues. CDR1 and CDR2 (germline): SGHDN, FVKESK. The V gene lost 2 bases and the J gene lost 2 bases, with 4 bases spanning the gap. The CDR3 DNA follows: TGTGCCAGCAGCCAACAGGGCAATCAGCCCCAGCATTTT. As protein: CASSQQGNQPQHF.

The chain employs TRBV11-2 and TRBJ2-2; 9 nucleotides line up with TRBD2. V lost 0 bases to trimming and J lost 1 base; unmatched junction nucleotides: 9. The CDR3 contains 19 residues. The germline V gene has CDR1 SGHAT and CDR2 FQNNGV. CDR3 sequence reads: CASSLDHFRAGGNTGELFF. The CDR3 region has the DNA TGTGCCAGCAGCTTAGACCACTTCCGAGCGGGGGGGAACACCGGGGAGCTGTTTTTT.

J is TRBJ2-6 and V is TRBV6-5, with 7 bases fitting TRBD1. Germline assignment: CDR1 MNHEY and CDR2 SVGAGI. The length of the CDR3 is 15 residues. V dropped 6 bases and J dropped 2; count of bases not matched to a gene: 4. The CDR3 protein is CASRRGPPGANVLTF. In DNA, the CDR3 is TGTGCCAGCAGAAGGGGGCCTCCTGGGGCCAACGTCCTGACTTTC.

V gene TRBV4-1 combines with J gene TRBJ2-3, with TRBD2 as a possible D gene (6 bases). Germline V gene sequence: CDR1 MGHRA, CDR2 YSYEKL. Trimming pared 3 bases from V and 1 base from J, leaving 14 bases between. The CDR3 sequence is 16 residues long. The chain's CDR3 is CASSHPKLARTDTQYF. In nucleotides, the CDR3 is TGCGCCAGCAGCCATCCAAAACTAGCACGCACAGATACGCAGTATTTT.

The V and J genes are TRBV11-1 and TRBJ2-1, with 7 positions matching TRBD2. The CDR3 is 17 residues long. V shed 1 base and J 8 bases; nucleotides not matched to a gene: 14. Per germline, CDR1 SGHAT and CDR2 FQDESV (reference sequence). This CDR3 is CASSLDPRGGSLDEQFF. The CDR3 nucleotides are TGTGCCAGCAGCTTAGACCCTCGGGGCGGGAGTCTCGATGAGCAGTTCTTC.

The V and J genes are TRBV7-9 and TRBJ2-7, with D unclear. Germline-derived CDR1 and CDR2 are SEHNR and FQNEAQ (reference sequence). This CDR3 has 13 amino acids. V was trimmed by 8 bases and J by 0 bases, leaving 11 bases between them. The CDR3 coding sequence is TGTGCCAGCTCCCCCGACGGCTCCTACGAGCAGTACTTC. Its protein is CASSPDGSYEQYF.

The chain carries TRBV6-5 and TRBJ2-1; 12 nucleotides agree with TRBD2. Germline V CDR1 and CDR2: MNHEY, SVGAGI. The CDR3 loop spans 15 amino acids. The ends lost 5 bases at V and 10 bases at J; junction bases unmatched: 9. This CDR3 is CASSMASGGAWEQFF. As DNA, the CDR3 is TGTGCCAGCAGTATGGCTAGCGGGGGGGCTTGGGAGCAGTTCTTC.

The rearrangement joins TRBV11-3 to TRBJ2-7; 8 bases match TRBD2. CDR1 SGHNT and CDR2 YENEEA come from the germline V gene. This CDR3 spans 20 amino acids. J lost 3 bases, V lost 2 bases, and 21 bases had no gene match. The CDR3 reads CASSLPENIKSGSNSYEQYF. Written as DNA, the CDR3 is TGTGCCAGCAGCTTACCAGAGAACATTAAAAGCGGGAGTAATAGCTACGAGCAGTACTTC.

V usage is TRBV27 and J usage is TRBJ1-6; 8 bases align to TRBD1. V lost 2 bases and J lost 10; bases outside the gene matches: 4. This CDR3 region has 14 residues. Germline CDR1 MNHEY, CDR2 SMNVEV (reference sequence). For the CDR3, the DNA is TGTGCCAGCAGTTTACAGGGGGCCTGGTCACCCCTCCACTTT. Translation gives CASSLQGAWSPLHF.

V is TRBV9 and J is TRBJ1-4; D call uncertain. The CDR3 is 15 residues long. Germline CDR1 and CDR2: SGDLS and YYNGEE. Trimming shortened V by 3 bases and J by 4 bases, and 13 bases separated the two germline ends. The CDR3 spells CASSERARINEKLFF. The CDR3 region has the DNA TGTGCCAGCAGCGAGAGGGCACGGATTAATGAAAAACTGTTTTTT.

V gene TRBV7-9 combines with J gene TRBJ1-2; 9 positions agree with TRBD1. Germline V lookup: CDR1 SEHNR, CDR2 FQNEAQ (reference sequence). The CDR3 covers 13 residues. The V and J ends lost 5 bases and 6 bases, in that order; junction bases with no gene match: 4. The CDR3 loop is CASSHDRGDGYTF. In DNA form, the CDR3 reads TGTGCCAGCAGCCACGACAGGGGGGATGGCTACACCTTC.

The chain uses TRBV30 and TRBJ2-7, with D unresolved. The CDR3 sequence is 12 residues long. Germline V CDR1 and CDR2: GTSNPN, SVGIG (reference sequence). The V end lost 0 bases, the J end lost 5 bases, and 8 bases lay between the germline ends. The CDR3 here is CAWSVTEDEQYF. CDR3 DNA sequence: TGTGCCTGGAGTGTAACCGAAGACGAGCAGTACTTC.

The gene calls are TRBV10-2 and TRBJ2-7; D tentatively fits TRBD1 or TRBD2 (5 bases each). Trimming shortened V by 0 bases and J by 3 bases, and 18 bases separated the two germline ends. The CDR3 spans 17 residues. Germline assignment: CDR1 WSHSY and CDR2 SAAADI. CDR3 sequence reads: CASSESYLMGPGYEQYF. As DNA, the CDR3 is TGCGCCAGCAGTGAGTCTTATCTCATGGGACCCGGCTACGAGCAGTACTTC.